What follows describes a single T cell receptor beta chain. Clones were read by immunoSEQ multiplex PCR, and TCRdb kept only the in-frame ones, dropping some. The data contain 170,000 or so clones, 85% to 90% of them singletons. The CDR3 sequence is 13 residues long. Trimming took 0 bases from V and 6 from J, leaving 9 bases between them. The data are from a study of blood T cell repertoires in COVID-19. At the level of the study: Italy, Spain and the United States were the sources of the convalescent and acute COVID-19 samples.

The Seattle patients, enrolled during active infection, were followed longitudinally. The sequencing input was peripheral blood. The chain combines TRBV12-3 or TRBV12-4 with TRBJ2-7, with D unclear. This clonotype originated in a woman in her 70s with COVID-19, enrolled during active disease. The CDR3 DNA sequence: TGTGCCAGCAGTTTAGCGAGCCCCCGCGAGCAGTACTTC. This translates into CASSLASPREQYF.